The rows below give T cell receptor beta chains drawn from one sample of a study of blood T cell repertoires in COVID-19. Measured with immunoSEQ multiplex PCR; TCRdb has only the in-frame clones, and not every one. This table holds about 400,000 clones, roughly 86% found once. Sequenced: PBMCs or T cells enriched from blood (not recorded which). These TCRs come from a woman aged 35 to 49 with acute COVID-19. Both conserved end residues are trimmed from each CDR3.

j_call v_call cdr3_aa
TRBJ1-5 TRBV18 ASSEMEGNNQPQH
TRBJ1-2 TRBV19 ASSSNGAGYGYT
TRBJ2-3 TRBV15 ATSRGVAGAGTDTQY
TRBJ2-5 TRBV3-1/TRBV3-2 ASSQVISSGGAETQY
TRBJ1-5 TRBV12-5 ASGLTGGQPQH
TRBJ2-3 TRBV28 ASSSWVGLAGTKADTQY
TRBJ1-4 TRBV5-1 ASSGGSRNEKLF
TRBJ1-1 TRBV5-8 ASSRGGGGSAEAF
TRBJ2-5 TRBV29-1 SAGTGGEETQY
TRBJ2-1 TRBV6-5 ASSYSNRGPYNEQF
TRBJ1-2 TRBV2 ASKDRGHYGYT
TRBJ1-3 TRBV5-1 ASSLKQGEAGNTIY
TRBJ2-5 TRBV30 AWSVWQGATETQY
TRBJ1-3 TRBV30 AWAASDRGYTIY
TRBJ1-5 TRBV6-2/TRBV6-3 ASSSPGNGNQPQH
TRBJ1-4 TRBV18 ASSPTGDGNEKLF
TRBJ2-2 TRBV5-1 ASSLEGATGELF
TRBJ2-5 TRBV5-4 ASRGGAETQY
TRBJ2-1 TRBV18 ASSPLAGGRNEQF
TRBJ1-2 TRBV3-1/TRBV3-2 ASSQSNGYT
TRBJ1-4 TRBV7-8 ASSLGVGALEEKLF
TRBJ2-7 TRBV6-1 ASSVHHRDRPREQY
TRBJ2-3 TRBV10-1 ASSEGGADTQY
TRBJ1-2 TRBV27 ASSLRGGYGYT
TRBJ1-1 TRBV4-1 ASSQGGTGDEAF
TRBJ2-5 TRBV2 ASSDAKLFQTQY
TRBJ1-2 TRBV3-1/TRBV3-2 ASSQEVPGSGYT
TRBJ1-1 TRBV6-5 ASSYSEGNEAF
TRBJ2-3 TRBV3-1/TRBV3-2 ASSHSSEAGVVTDTQY
TRBJ1-5 TRBV4-1 ASSQGTTFWNQPQH
TRBJ1-2 TRBV18 ASSQDRANYGYT
TRBJ1-4 TRBV5-1 ASSPIGGTNEKLF
TRBJ2-1 TRBV11-3 ASSLEDRVNEQF
TRBJ2-1 TRBV18 ASSPVRTGTTVANEQF
TRBJ2-1 TRBV4-1 ASSQGGQVGHNEQF
TRBJ1-5 TRBV18 ASSPGQGSNQPQH
TRBJ1-5 TRBV19 ASGLGPNQPQH
TRBJ2-7 TRBV19 ASSKAGGKSYEQY
TRBJ1-1 TRBV6-5 ASSQGVGTEAF
TRBJ2-1 TRBV27 ASSLTEGSYNEQF